This TCR beta chain stems from a study of CD8+ T cells in alopecia areata. The overall study: The study gave treated patients oral tofacitinib at 5 to 10 mg twice daily. The SALT score measured affected scalp surface percentage in treated patients. Study results and limitations: In scalp and blood, many expanded lesional clones persisted during tofacitinib.

Treatment: oral pan-JAK inhibitor, 5-10 mg twice daily. This CDR3 has 14 amino acids. Trimming removed 0 bases from V and 6 bases from J, with 12 bases in between. Germline assignment: CDR1 GTSNPN and CDR2 SVGIG (reference sequence). After isolation, RNA underwent reverse transcription to generate cDNA as the sequencing template. Generated by immunoSEQ multiplex PCR, the TCRdb table keeps only in-frame clones and is missing some. The data contain roughly 120,000 clones, 56% of them singletons. As to this clone: What it binds is not known.

This sequence joins TRBV30 and TRBJ2-1; D gene ambiguous. The TCR was taken from a human donor with alopecia areata. The sequencing used CD4+ T cells sorted from blood, collected at week 24, from a patient treated with tofacitinib. In nucleotides, the CDR3 is TGTGCCTGGAGTGTACTCAGTCACCTCAATGAGCAGTTCTTC. Protein: CAWSVLSHLNEQFF.